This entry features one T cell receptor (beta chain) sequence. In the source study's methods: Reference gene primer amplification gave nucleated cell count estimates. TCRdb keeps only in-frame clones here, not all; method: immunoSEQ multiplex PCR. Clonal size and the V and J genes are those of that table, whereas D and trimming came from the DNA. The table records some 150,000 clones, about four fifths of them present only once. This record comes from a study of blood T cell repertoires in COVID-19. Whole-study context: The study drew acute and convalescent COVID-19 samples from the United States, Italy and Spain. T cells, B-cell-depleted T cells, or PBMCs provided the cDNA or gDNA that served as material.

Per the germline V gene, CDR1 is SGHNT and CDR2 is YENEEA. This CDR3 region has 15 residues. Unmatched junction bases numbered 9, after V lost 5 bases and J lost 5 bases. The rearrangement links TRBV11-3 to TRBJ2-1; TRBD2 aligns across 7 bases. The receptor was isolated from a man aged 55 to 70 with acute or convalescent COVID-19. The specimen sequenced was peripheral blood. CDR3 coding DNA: TGTGCCAGCAGCCGCGCTAGCGGAAACAACAATGAGCAGTTCTTC. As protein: CASSRASGNNNEQFF. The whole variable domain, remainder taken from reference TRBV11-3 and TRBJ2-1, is EAGVVQSPRYKIIEKKQPVAFWCNPISGHNTLYWYLQNLGQGPELLIRYENEEAVDDSQLPKDRFSAERLKGVDSTLKIQPAELGDSAVYLCASSRASGNNNEQFFGPGTRLTVL.